A single sample is the source of the 23 T cell receptor beta chains below, sequenced in a study of blood T cell repertoires in COVID-19. Only in-frame clones appear in the TCRdb table, and some are missing; sequencing was by immunoSEQ multiplex PCR. The sample yields approximately 84,000 clones, around three quarters seen once. The source material was peripheral blood. The receptors derive from a man over 45 with active or convalescent COVID-19.

The J gene is TRBJ2-7, the V gene TRBV7-9; TRBD1 agrees at 10 bases. This CDR3 has 16 residues. Trimming at V came to 2 bases and at J to 5 bases, leaving 9 bases not matched to a gene. CDR1 and CDR2 (germline): SEHNR, FQNEAQ (reference sequence). This CDR3 reads CASSLPKGQGGNEQYF. The CDR3 DNA reads as TGTGCCAGCAGCTTACCAAAAGGACAGGGGGGGAACGAGCAGTACTTC.

The CDR3 protein is CASSPLQGREQYF. CDR3 bases: TGTGCCAGCTCACCTTTACAGGGGCGCGAGCAGTACTTC. The chain recombines TRBV18 with TRBJ2-7, with 7 positions matching TRBD1. Germline-derived CDR1 and CDR2 are KGHSH and LQKENI. The CDR3 has 13 residues. J lost 6 bases, V lost 3 bases, and 5 bases had no gene match.

The rearrangement links TRBV10-3 to TRBJ2-7; maybe TRBD1 (6 bases). Germline V CDR1 and CDR2: ENHRY, SYGVKD. V was shortened by 6 bases and J by 4 bases, with 10 bases between the two germline ends. The CDR3 spans 12 residues. CDR3 nucleotides: TGTGCCATCAGCCGACAGGATTACGAGCAGTACTTC. This sequence encodes CAISRQDYEQYF.

As concerns this clone: The junction and the germline gene differ at one end; a read error may be behind it. The chain joins TRBV7-3 to TRBJ2-1; D may be TRBD2 (6 bases). The CDR3 has 14 residues. The germline V gene encodes CDR1 SGHTA and CDR2 FQGTGA. The CDR3 protein is CASSPGDSSNEQFF. The CDR3 bases are TGTGCCAGCAGCCCGGGGGACTCCTCCAATGAGCAGTTCTTC.

The chain is built from TRBV9 and TRBJ2-1; tentatively, D is TRBD2 (7 bases). The germline V gene has CDR1 SGDLS and CDR2 YYNGEE. Trimming cost V 4 bases and J 6 bases, with 17 bases left between them. This CDR3 contains 15 residues. CDR3 loop: CASSYGGRHSNEQFF. CDR3 nucleotides: TGTGCCAGCAGCTACGGGGGGCGGCATTCCAATGAGCAGTTCTTC. Full variable domain (remainder filled in from reference TRBV9 and TRBJ2-1): DSGVTQTPKHLITATGQRVTLRCSPRSGDLSVYWYQQSLDQGLQFLIQYYNGEERAKGNILERFSAQQFPDLHSELNLSSLELGDSALYFCASSYGGRHSNEQFFGPGTRLTVL.

The chain links TRBV5-6 to TRBJ2-5, with TRBD2 identical over 10 bases. V was pared by 3 bases and J by 1 base, with 9 bases of the junction left unmatched. CDR3 size: 17 residues. Germline V lookup: CDR1 SGHDT, CDR2 YYEEEE. The CDR3 region has the DNA TGTGCCAGCAGCTCAAAGCTAGCGGGGGACCGCCAAGAGACCCAGTACTTC. Its translation is CASSSKLAGDRQETQYF.

Here the CDR3 reads CASSLGGFAQPQHF. In DNA form, the CDR3 reads TGTGCCAGCAGCTTGGGGGGCTTCGCTCAGCCCCAGCATTTT. This rearrangement joins TRBV5-6 to TRBJ1-5; tentatively, D is TRBD1 (5 bases). V shed 0 bases and J shed 6 bases, with 10 bases lying between them. The CDR3 is 14 amino acids. CDR1 and CDR2 (germline): SGHDT, YYEEEE.

This clone appeared once. The chain combines TRBV19 with TRBJ2-7; TRBD2 might be the D (5 bases). Trimming shortened V by 5 bases and J by 0 bases, and 11 bases separated the two germline ends. The CDR3 contains 14 residues. Per the germline V gene, CDR1 is LNHDA and CDR2 is SQIVND (reference sequence). The CDR3 DNA sequence: TGTGCCAGTAGTCGGACTCAGAGCTCCTACGAGCAGTACTTC. Translated: CASSRTQSSYEQYF.

This clone has just a few counts. The chain has TRBV9 and TRBJ1-1; D is unclear. Trimming left V 0 bases short and J 1 base short, with 10 bases between. Germline V lookup: CDR1 SGDLS, CDR2 YYNGEE. The CDR3 sequence is 15 residues long. CDR3 amino acids: CASSVGEFSNTEAFF. The CDR3 coding sequence is TGTGCCAGCAGCGTAGGGGAGTTCTCGAACACTGAAGCTTTCTTT.

The chain joins TRBV2 to TRBJ1-6; tentatively, D is TRBD1 (6 bases). V lost 7 bases to trimming and J lost 9 bases, with 19 bases between them. Germline lookup yields CDR1 SNHLY and CDR2 FYNNEI. The CDR3 covers 15 residues. The CDR3 nucleotides are TGTGCCAGCACCCAGCAGGGGCAAGACAGTTCACCCCTCCACTTT. It encodes CASTQQGQDSSPLHF.

CDR3 region: CASKTGGGYTF. The CDR3 bases are TGTGCCAGCAAGACAGGGGGAGGCTACACCTTC. The J gene is TRBJ1-2, the V gene TRBV6-6; 9 positions match TRBD1. CDR1 and CDR2 from the germline V gene are MNHNY and SVGAGI (reference sequence). After removal of 7 bases from V and 8 bases from J, the junction contained 2 bases not matched to a gene. The CDR3 sequence is 11 residues long.

J is TRBJ2-5 and V is TRBV19; a possible D gene is TRBD1 (6 bases). Trimming removed 5 bases from V and 6 bases from J, with 19 bases in between. The CDR3 contains 15 residues. The germline V gene encodes CDR1 LNHDA and CDR2 SQIVND (reference sequence). The CDR3 is CASSATGTDRKTQYF. The CDR3 region has the DNA TGTGCCAGTAGTGCAACCGGGACGGACAGAAAGACCCAGTACTTC.

As DNA, the CDR3 is TGTGCCAGCGACCCAGGCGCGGGACTAGAGCAGTATTTT. Translating gives CASDPGAGLEQYF. V usage is TRBV9 and J usage is TRBJ2-3, with 8 bases identical to TRBD2. CDR3 length equals 13 residues. Trimming took 7 bases from V and 11 from J; bases not matched to a gene: 12. Germline V gives CDR1 SGDLS, CDR2 YYNGEE.

CDR3 coding DNA: TGTGCCAGCAGCTTTCCTCGGGATCGGACAGATACGCAGTATTTT. Translation gives CASSFPRDRTDTQYF. V and J are TRBV5-6 and TRBJ2-3, with a possible D match to TRBD2 (5 bases). The CDR3 totals 15 residues. Germline CDR1 is SGHDT and CDR2 is YYEEEE. V was trimmed by 2 bases and J by 3 bases, leaving 13 bases between them.

This clone appeared a few times. The chain carries TRBV6-5 and TRBJ1-1; 7 bases fit TRBD1. CDR3 length equals 14 residues. V lost 4 bases and J lost 6; bases outside the gene matches: 8. The germline V gene encodes CDR1 MNHEY and CDR2 SVGAGI. DNA of the CDR3: TGTGCCAGCAGTTCTGCAGGGGGGCAGTCTGAAGCTTTCTTT. This translates into CASSSAGGQSEAFF.

This clone was seen many times. V is TRBV5-6 and J is TRBJ1-3; D gene ambiguous. The length of the CDR3 is 14 residues. Looked up from germline, CDR1 is SGHDT and CDR2 is YYEEEE. The V and J ends lost 6 bases and 0 bases respectively, with 10 bases between them. The chain's CDR3 is CASITSHSGNTIYF. CDR3 coding DNA: TGTGCCAGCATCACTTCGCACTCTGGAAACACCATATATTTT.

The chain uses TRBV7-2 and TRBJ2-5, with D tentatively TRBD2 (6 bases). CDR1 and CDR2 (germline): SGHTA, FQGNSA. The length of the CDR3 is 17 residues. Trimming took off 0 bases at V and 7 bases at J, with 21 bases between the two ends. CDR3 amino acids: CASSLAGGSDQERTQYF. The CDR3 DNA reads TGTGCCAGCAGCTTAGCGGGGGGAAGCGACCAGGAGAGGACCCAGTACTTC.

In nucleotides, the CDR3 is TGTGCCATCAGGGACACAGGGGGCAGTGGCTACACCTTC. It encodes CAIRDTGGSGYTF. The chain combines TRBV10-3 with TRBJ1-2; 9 bases are shared with TRBD1. The germline CDR1 and CDR2 sequences are ENHRY and SYGVKD. The CDR3 is made up of 13 amino acids. V shed 6 bases and J 7 bases; nucleotides not matched to a gene: 6.

V usage is TRBV19 and J usage is TRBJ2-1; perhaps TRBD2 as D (6 bases). CDR1 LNHDA and CDR2 SQIVND come from the germline V gene (reference sequence). The germline V and J ends were trimmed by 3 bases and 3 bases, with 18 bases remaining between them. This CDR3 is 17 amino acids long. The DNA for the CDR3 is TGTGCCAGTAGTATGTCCTTTGGCGGGAAACGCTACAATGAGCAGTTCTTC. This translates into CASSMSFGGKRYNEQFF. The variable domain in full, completed from reference TRBV19 and TRBJ2-1, reads DGGITQSPKYLFRKEGQNVTLSCEQNLNHDAMYWYRQDPGQGLRLIYYSQIVNDFQKGDIAEGYSVSREKKESFPLTVTSAQKNPTAFYLCASSMSFGGKRYNEQFFGPGTRLTVL.

In DNA, the CDR3 is TGTGCCAGCTCACCAGAAGGGGAAACGCGAGGCTACACCTTC. Its protein is CASSPEGETRGYTF. The chain carries TRBV18 and TRBJ1-2; a weak D match, TRBD1 (5 bases). From germline, CDR1 is KGHSH and CDR2 LQKENI. V lost 2 bases and J 8 bases, leaving 15 bases between the germline ends. The CDR3 consists of 14 residues. The whole variable domain, remainder taken from reference TRBV18 and TRBJ1-2, is NAGVMQNPRHLVRRRGQEARLRCSPMKGHSHVYWYRQLPEEGLKFMVYLQKENIIDESGMPKERFSAEFPKEGPSILRIQQVVRGDSAAYFCASSPEGETRGYTFGSGTRLTVV.

The count of this clone is one. The rearrangement links TRBV7-6 to TRBJ1-1; TRBD1 agrees at 10 bases. The CDR3 is 16 residues long. The V and J ends lost 5 bases and 1 base, in that order; junction bases with no gene match: 7. CDR1 SGHVS and CDR2 FNYEAQ come from the germline V gene. The CDR3, as DNA: TGTGCCAGCAGCCGGGACAGGGGAGGCGGGAACACTGAAGCTTTCTTT. This translates into CASSRDRGGGNTEAFF.

Only a few counts were recorded for this clone. The V gene is TRBV24-1, the J gene TRBJ1-2; D is unclear. V was shortened by 4 bases and J by 6 bases, with 14 bases between the two germline ends. In germline, CDR1 is KGHDR, CDR2 SFDVKD. The CDR3 runs to 14 residues. Here the CDR3 DNA reads TGTGCCACCAGTGACACGAGGGAAATAGATGGCTACACCTTC. As protein: CATSDTREIDGYTF.

The rearrangement links TRBV4-1 to TRBJ1-5; 8 bases are shared with TRBD1. V was pared by 4 bases and J by 4 bases, with 6 bases of the junction left unmatched. The CDR3 covers 15 residues. CDR1 and CDR2 from the germline V gene are MGHRA and YSYEKL. DNA for the CDR3: TGCGCCAGCAGCCCTGCCGGGACAGGTAATCAGCCCCAGCATTTT. Translating it yields CASSPAGTGNQPQHF.